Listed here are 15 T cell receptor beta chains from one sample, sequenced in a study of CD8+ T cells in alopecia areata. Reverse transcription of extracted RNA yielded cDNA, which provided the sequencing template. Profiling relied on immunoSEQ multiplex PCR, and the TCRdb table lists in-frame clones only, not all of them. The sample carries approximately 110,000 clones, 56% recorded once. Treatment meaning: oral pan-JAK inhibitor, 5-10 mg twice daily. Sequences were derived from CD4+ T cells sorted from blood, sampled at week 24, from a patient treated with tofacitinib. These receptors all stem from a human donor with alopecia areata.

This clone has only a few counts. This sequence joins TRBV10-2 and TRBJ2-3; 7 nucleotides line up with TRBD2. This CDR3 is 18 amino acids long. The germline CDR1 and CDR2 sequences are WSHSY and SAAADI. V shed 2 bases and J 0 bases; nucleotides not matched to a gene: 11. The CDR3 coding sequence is TGCGCCAGCAGTGAGGGTGCGGGGGTTAAACCTAGCACAGATACGCAGTATTTT. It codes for CASSEGAGVKPSTDTQYF.

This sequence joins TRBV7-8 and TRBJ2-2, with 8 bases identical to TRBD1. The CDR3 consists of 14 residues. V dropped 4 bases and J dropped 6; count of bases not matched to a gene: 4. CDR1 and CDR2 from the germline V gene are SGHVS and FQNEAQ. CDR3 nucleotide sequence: TGTGCCAGCAGCTCGGACAGGGCGTCCGGGGAGCTGTTTTTT. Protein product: CASSSDRASGELFF. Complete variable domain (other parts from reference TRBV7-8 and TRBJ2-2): GAGVSQSPRYKVAKRGQDVALRCDPISGHVSLFWYQQALGQGPEFLTYFQNEAQLDKSGLPSDRFFAERPEGSVSTLKIQRTQQEDSAVYLCASSSDRASGELFFGEGSRLTVL.

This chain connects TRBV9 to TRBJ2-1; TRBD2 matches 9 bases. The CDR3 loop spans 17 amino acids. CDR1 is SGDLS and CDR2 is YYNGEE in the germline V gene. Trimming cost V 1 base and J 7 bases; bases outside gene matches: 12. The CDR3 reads CASSVQHLAGGLNEQFF. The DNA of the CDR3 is TGTGCCAGCAGCGTACAGCATTTGGCGGGGGGGCTTAATGAGCAGTTCTTC.

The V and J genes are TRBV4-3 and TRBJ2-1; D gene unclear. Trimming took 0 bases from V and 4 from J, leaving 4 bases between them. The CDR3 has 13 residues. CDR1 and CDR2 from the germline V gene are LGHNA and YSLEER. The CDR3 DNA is TGCGCCAGCAGCCAAGAAGCTTACAATGAGCAGTTCTTC. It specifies CASSQEAYNEQFF.

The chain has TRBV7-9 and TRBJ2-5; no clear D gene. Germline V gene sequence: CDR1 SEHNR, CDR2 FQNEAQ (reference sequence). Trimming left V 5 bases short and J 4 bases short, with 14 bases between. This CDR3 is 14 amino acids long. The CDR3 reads CASSPDWGVETQYF. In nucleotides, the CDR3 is TGTGCCAGCAGCCCGGATTGGGGTGTAGAGACCCAGTACTTC.

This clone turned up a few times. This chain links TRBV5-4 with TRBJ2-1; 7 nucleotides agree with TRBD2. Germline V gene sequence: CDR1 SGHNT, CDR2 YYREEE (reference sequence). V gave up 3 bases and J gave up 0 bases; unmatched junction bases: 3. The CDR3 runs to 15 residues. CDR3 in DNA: TGTGCCAGCAGCTCCTGGGGGGGCTCCTACAATGAGCAGTTCTTC. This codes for CASSSWGGSYNEQFF.

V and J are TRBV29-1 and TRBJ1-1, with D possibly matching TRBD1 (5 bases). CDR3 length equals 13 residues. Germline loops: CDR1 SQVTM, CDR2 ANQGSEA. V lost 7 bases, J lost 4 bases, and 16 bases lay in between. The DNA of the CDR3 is TGCAGCGGTCAGACAGTACTCACCACTGAAGCTTTCTTT. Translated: CSGQTVLTTEAFF. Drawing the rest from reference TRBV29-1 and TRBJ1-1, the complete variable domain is SAVISQKPSRDICQRGTSLTIQCQVDSQVTMMFWYRQQPGQSLTLIATANQGSEATYESGFVIDKFPISRPNLTFSTLTVSNMSPEDSSIYLCSGQTVLTTEAFFGQGTRLTVV.

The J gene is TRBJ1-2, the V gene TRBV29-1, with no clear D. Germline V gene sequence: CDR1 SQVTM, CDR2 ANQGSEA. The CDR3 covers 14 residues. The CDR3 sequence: CLAIVEGSYYGYTF. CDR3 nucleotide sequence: TGCCTAGCCATTGTAGAGGGATCTTATTATGGCTACACCTTC.

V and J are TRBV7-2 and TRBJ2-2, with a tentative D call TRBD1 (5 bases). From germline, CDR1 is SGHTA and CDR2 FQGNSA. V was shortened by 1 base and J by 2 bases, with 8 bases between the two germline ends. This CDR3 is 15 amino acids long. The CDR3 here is CASSLGQGNTGELFF. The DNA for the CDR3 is TGTGCCAGCAGCTTAGGTCAGGGTAACACCGGGGAGCTGTTTTTT.

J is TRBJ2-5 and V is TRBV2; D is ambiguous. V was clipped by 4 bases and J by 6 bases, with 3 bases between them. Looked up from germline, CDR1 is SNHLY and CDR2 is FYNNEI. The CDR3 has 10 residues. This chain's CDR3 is CASSAKTQYF. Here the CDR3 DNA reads TGTGCCAGCAGTGCGAAGACCCAGTACTTC.

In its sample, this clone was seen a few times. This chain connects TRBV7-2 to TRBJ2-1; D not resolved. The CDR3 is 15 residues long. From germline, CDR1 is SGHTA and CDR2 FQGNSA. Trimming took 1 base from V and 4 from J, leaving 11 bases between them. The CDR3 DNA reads TGTGCCAGCAGCTTAGGGTGGGGTGGATACAATGAGCAGTTCTTC. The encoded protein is CASSLGWGGYNEQFF.

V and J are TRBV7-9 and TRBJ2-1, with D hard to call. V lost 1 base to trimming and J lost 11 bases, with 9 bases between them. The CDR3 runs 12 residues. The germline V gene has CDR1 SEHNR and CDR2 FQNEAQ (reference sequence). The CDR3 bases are TGTGCCAGCAGCTTAGGGTTTGCCCAGCAGTTCTTC. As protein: CASSLGFAQQFF.

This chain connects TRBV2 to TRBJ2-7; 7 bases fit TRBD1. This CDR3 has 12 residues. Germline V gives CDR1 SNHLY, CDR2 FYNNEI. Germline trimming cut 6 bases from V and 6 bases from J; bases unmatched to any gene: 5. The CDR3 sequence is CASSPDRVEQYF. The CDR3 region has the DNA TGTGCCAGCAGCCCAGACAGGGTCGAGCAGTACTTC.

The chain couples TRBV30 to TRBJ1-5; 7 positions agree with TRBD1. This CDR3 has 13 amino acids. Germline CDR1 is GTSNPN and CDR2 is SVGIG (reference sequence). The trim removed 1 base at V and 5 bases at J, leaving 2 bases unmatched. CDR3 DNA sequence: TGTGCCTGGAGTGGGACAGGATATCAGCCCCAGCATTTT. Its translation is CAWSGTGYQPQHF.

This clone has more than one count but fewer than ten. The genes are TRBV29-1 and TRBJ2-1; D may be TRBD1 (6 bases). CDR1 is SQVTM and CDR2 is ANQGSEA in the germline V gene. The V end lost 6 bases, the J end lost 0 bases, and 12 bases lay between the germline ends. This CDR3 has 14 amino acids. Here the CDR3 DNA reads TGCAGCGTCCTAGGGGGTGACTCCTACAATGAGCAGTTCTTC. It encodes CSVLGGDSYNEQFF.